The 14 T cell receptor beta chains presented below share a single source sample, sequenced in a study of post-analysis software for immune sequencing data. Overall study results and limits: Patients used five TRBV segments, including TRBV5-6, TRBV5-1 and TRBV20-1, more often than controls.

For these receptors, no antigen is known. Sequencing libraries made from TCR beta cDNA carried unique molecular identifiers. TCRdb itself ran the PCR reads through MiXCR, one entry per CDR3 protein. The profile shows more than 450,000 distinct CDR3 sequences, 34% of them singletons. The source material was blood. All receptors come from a girl under 18 with multiple sclerosis.

This clonotype was found a few times. The chain joins TRBV7-9 to TRBJ2-1; a possible D gene is TRBD2 (6 bases). This CDR3 has 16 residues. Per germline, CDR1 SEHNR and CDR2 FQNEAQ (reference sequence). The V gene lost 2 bases and the J gene lost 5 bases, with 16 bases spanning the gap. CDR3 region: CASSLSSTSTHNEQFF. The CDR3 nucleotides read TGTGCCAGCAGCTTATCCTCAACTAGCACCCACAATGAGCAGTTCTTC.

The J gene is TRBJ2-2, the V gene TRBV10-1; D is possibly TRBD1 (6 bases). Trimming removed 4 bases from V and 3 bases from J, with 12 bases in between. The germline V gene encodes CDR1 WNHNN and CDR2 SYGVQD (reference sequence). This CDR3 has 15 residues. The CDR3 region is CASSVDRTDTGELFF. CDR3 DNA: TGCGCCAGCAGTGTGGACAGAACGGACACCGGGGAGCTGTTTTTT.

In its sample, this clonotype was seen a few times. The V and J genes are TRBV6-1 and TRBJ1-2; D not resolved. Germline CDR1 reads MNHNS; CDR2 reads SASEGT. Trimming removed 1 base at V and 4 bases at J, with 7 bases between. The length of the CDR3 is 13 residues. CDR3 protein: CASSEGVLYGYTF. CDR3 nucleotide sequence: TGTGCCAGCAGTGAAGGAGTTCTCTATGGCTACACCTTC.

The chain joins TRBV15 to TRBJ2-5; D is uncertain. The CDR3 runs 14 residues. V dropped 5 bases and J dropped 3 bases, with 13 bases sitting between them. CDR1 is LNHNV, CDR2 YYDKDF, per germline (reference sequence). The chain's CDR3 is CATSSRQIKETQYF. DNA of the CDR3: TGTGCCACCAGCTCCCGACAAATCAAAGAGACCCAGTACTTC.

The chain has TRBV7-9 and TRBJ2-5; possibly TRBD2 for D (5 bases). V lost 4 bases to trimming and J lost 2 bases, with 17 bases between them. The CDR3 totals 16 residues. The germline CDR1 and CDR2 sequences are SEHNR and FQNEAQ (reference sequence). The CDR3 is CASSYSTGLPQETQYF. In DNA form, the CDR3 reads TGTGCCAGCAGCTACTCTACCGGACTCCCTCAAGAGACCCAGTACTTC. Variable domain in full (rest from reference TRBV7-9 and TRBJ2-5): DTGVSQNPRHKITKRGQNVTFRCDPISEHNRLYWYRQTLGQGPEFLTYFQNEAQLEKSRLLSDRFSAERPKGSFSTLEIQRTEQGDSAMYLCASSYSTGLPQETQYFGPGTRLLVL.

This sequence joins TRBV11-2 and TRBJ2-5; 7 positions agree with TRBD2. The V gene end was trimmed by 3 bases and the J gene end by 1 base; junction bases not matched to a gene: 5. In germline, CDR1 is SGHAT, CDR2 FQNNGV. The CDR3 is 15 amino acids. The CDR3 sequence is CASSFHGGSQETQYF. Here the CDR3 DNA reads TGTGCCAGCAGCTTCCACGGGGGGAGCCAAGAGACCCAGTACTTC.

This clonotype occurred once. This chain uses TRBV6-5 with TRBJ1-2; D not resolved. The CDR3 runs 16 residues. Trimming left V 2 bases short and J 3 bases short, with 16 bases between. Per germline, CDR1 MNHEY and CDR2 SVGAGI. DNA for the CDR3: TGTGCCAGCAGTTACAACTCCAGGTTCGGGGACTATGGCTACACCTTC. This sequence encodes CASSYNSRFGDYGYTF.

V is TRBV20-1 and J is TRBJ2-1; 11 bases match TRBD2. This CDR3 has 17 amino acids. Germline values: CDR1 DFQATT, CDR2 SNEGSKA (reference sequence). With 1 base clipped from V and 0 bases from J, the junction kept 5 bases outside the gene matches. CDR3 amino acids: CSARVLGLADSYNEQFF. CDR3 in DNA: TGCAGTGCTAGAGTTTTGGGACTAGCGGACTCCTACAATGAGCAGTTCTTC.

This clonotype was recorded a few times. The chain joins TRBV6-1 to TRBJ2-3; 8 bases map to TRBD2. The germline gives CDR1 MNHNS, CDR2 SASEGT. The CDR3 spans 15 residues. With V trimmed by 7 bases and J by 5 bases, 11 bases remained unmatched. The CDR3 coding sequence is TGTGCCAGCACACGTTTGAGGCTAGCGGGAGATACGCAGTATTTT. Amino acid sequence: CASTRLRLAGDTQYF.

V and J are TRBV7-3 and TRBJ2-1, with TRBD1 as a possible D gene (5 bases). The germline V gene has CDR1 SGHTA and CDR2 FQGTGA. The CDR3 covers 13 residues. Trimming took off 5 bases at V and 2 bases at J, with 7 bases between the two ends. CDR3 DNA sequence: TGTGCCAGCAGCACAGGCCCCTACAATGAGCAGTTCTTC. Translated: CASSTGPYNEQFF.

The rearrangement joins TRBV12-3 or TRBV12-4 to TRBJ2-1; D is tentatively TRBD1 or TRBD2 (6 bases each). This CDR3 has 18 amino acids. V shed 3 bases and J shed 7 bases, with 25 bases lying between them. The CDR3, as DNA: TGTGCCAGCAGTTTTTTCGGGGGCGTCGATCTGGGGCAAAATGAGCAGTTCTTC. Amino acid sequence: CASSFFGGVDLGQNEQFF.

The CDR3 spells CASSYSGPQAFF. In DNA, the CDR3 is TGTGCCAGCAGCTACTCGGGGCCCCAAGCTTTCTTT. J is TRBJ1-1 and V is TRBV11-2; a weak D match, TRBD1 (5 bases). Germline assignment: CDR1 SGHAT and CDR2 FQNNGV. V lost 4 bases and J lost 9, with 12 bases in between. The CDR3 covers 12 residues.

The chain recombines TRBV7-2 with TRBJ2-1, with D uncertain. The germline gives CDR1 SGHTA, CDR2 FQGNSA. The CDR3 is 14 residues long. V lost 3 bases and J lost 0, with 6 bases in between. In nucleotides, the CDR3 is TGTGCCAGCAGCTTGGGGATCTCCTACAATGAGCAGTTCTTC. Its protein product is CASSLGISYNEQFF.

This clonotype was seen only a few times. The J gene is TRBJ1-1, the V gene TRBV29-1; 7 nucleotides line up with TRBD1. This CDR3 has 14 residues. CDR1 is SQVTM, CDR2 ANQGSEA, per germline. Trimming at V came to 7 bases and at J to 8 bases, leaving 16 bases not matched to a gene. The CDR3 nucleotides read TGCAGCGCCGAAGGGGGCGGCCCCAGCCTCGAAGCTTTCTTT. Translated: CSAEGGGPSLEAFF. Full variable domain (missing parts from reference TRBV29-1 and TRBJ1-1): SAVISQKPSRDICQRGTSLTIQCQVDSQVTMMFWYRQQPGQSLTLIATANQGSEATYESGFVIDKFPISRPNLTFSTLTVSNMSPEDSSIYLCSAEGGGPSLEAFFGQGTRLTVV.